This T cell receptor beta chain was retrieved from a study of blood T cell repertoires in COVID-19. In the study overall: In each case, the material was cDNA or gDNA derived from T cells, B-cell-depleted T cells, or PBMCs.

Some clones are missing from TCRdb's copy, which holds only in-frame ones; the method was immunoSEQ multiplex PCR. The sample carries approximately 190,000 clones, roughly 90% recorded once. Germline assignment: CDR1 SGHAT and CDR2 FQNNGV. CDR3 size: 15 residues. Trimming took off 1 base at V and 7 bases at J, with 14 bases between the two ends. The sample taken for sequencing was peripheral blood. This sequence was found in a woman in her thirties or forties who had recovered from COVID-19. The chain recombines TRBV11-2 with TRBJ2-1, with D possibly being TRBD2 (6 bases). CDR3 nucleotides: TGTGCCAGCAGCTTAGGGTGGGGGGAGAGTAATGAGCAGTTCTTC. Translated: CASSLGWGESNEQFF.